A single sample is the source of the 7 T cell receptor beta chains below, sequenced in a study of T cell responses to AZD1222 COVID-19 vaccine. Using immunoSEQ multiplex PCR, the repertoire was profiled, and TCRdb retains in-frame clones only, with some absent. This table has 80,000 to 85,000 clones, 75% to 95% appearing once. The input for sequencing was peripheral blood, taken 28 days after the second AZD1222 dose. Receptors originate from an adult who received the AZD1222 COVID-19 vaccine.

This chain uses TRBV28 with TRBJ1-5; D unresolved. This CDR3 is built from 15 residues. V lost 5 bases to trimming and J lost 0 bases, with 11 bases between them. Germline CDR1 is MDHEN and CDR2 is SYDVKM. CDR3 in amino acids: CASSGWAYSNQPQHF. For the CDR3, the DNA is TGTGCCAGCAGTGGGTGGGCCTATAGCAATCAGCCCCAGCATTTT.

The chain uses TRBV7-9 and TRBJ1-3; D is perhaps TRBD1 (5 bases). V was trimmed by 5 bases and J by 1 base, leaving 12 bases between them. Germline CDR1 and CDR2: SEHNR and FQNEAQ (reference sequence). The CDR3 has 15 residues. The CDR3, as DNA: TGTGCCAGCAGCCTTACAGGAGGGTCTGGAAACACCATATATTTT. Residues: CASSLTGGSGNTIYF.

The chain combines TRBV5-4 with TRBJ1-4; D ambiguous. V was pared by 4 bases and J by 5 bases, with 18 bases between. Germline V CDR1 and CDR2: SGHNT, YYREEE (reference sequence). The CDR3 sequence is 16 residues long. Here the CDR3 reads CASSHILDGRNEKLFF. DNA for the CDR3: TGTGCCAGCAGCCATATATTGGACGGCCGGAATGAAAAACTGTTTTTT. Looking up the rest from reference TRBV5-4 and TRBJ1-4 gives the full variable domain: ETGVTQSPTHLIKTRGQQVTLRCSSQSGHNTVSWYQQALGQGPQFIFQYYREEENGRGNFPPRFSGLQFPNYSSELNVNALELDDSALYLCASSHILDGRNEKLFFGSGTQLSVL.

This clone occurred a few times. This chain joins TRBV5-1 and TRBJ1-1, with no clear D. V lost 4 bases and J 2 bases, leaving 6 bases between the germline ends. Per germline, CDR1 SGHRS and CDR2 YFSETQ. The CDR3 length is 12 residues. The CDR3 reads CASSVGNTEAFF. Written as DNA, the CDR3 is TGCGCCAGCAGCGTCGGCAACACTGAAGCTTTCTTT.

V and J are TRBV5-1 and TRBJ2-2, with TRBD1 matching 9 bases. In germline, CDR1 is SGHRS, CDR2 YFSETQ. The V gene end was trimmed by 4 bases and the J gene end by 3 bases; junction bases not matched to a gene: 4. CDR3 size: 15 residues. The CDR3 DNA reads as TGCGCCAGCAGCCCCGGGACAGGGTACACCGGGGAGCTGTTTTTT. Translated, it gives CASSPGTGYTGELFF. The whole variable domain, remainder taken from reference TRBV5-1 and TRBJ2-2, is KAGVTQTPRYLIKTRGQQVTLSCSPISGHRSVSWYQQTPGQGLQFLFEYFSETQRNKGNFPGRFSGRQFSNSRSEMNVSTLELGDSALYLCASSPGTGYTGELFFGEGSRLTVL.

The chain joins TRBV24-1 to TRBJ1-2; D not resolved. V dropped 4 bases and J dropped 1 base, with 9 bases sitting between them. The germline gives CDR1 KGHDR, CDR2 SFDVKD. The CDR3 has 14 amino acids. This CDR3 reads CATSEPTDNYGYTF. For the CDR3, the DNA is TGTGCCACCAGTGAGCCGACGGATAACTATGGCTACACCTTC.

J is TRBJ2-7 and V is TRBV28; a possible D gene is TRBD1 (6 bases). The CDR3 is made up of 14 amino acids. With 8 bases removed from V and 3 bases from J, the gap between germline ends came to 17 bases. The germline V gene has CDR1 MDHEN and CDR2 SYDVKM. CDR3: CASVLTGAFYEQYF. The CDR3 DNA reads TGTGCCAGCGTTTTGACAGGAGCCTTCTACGAGCAGTACTTC.